Each of the 2 T cell receptor beta chains below was sequenced from the same sample in a study of cytomegalovirus exposure and HLA in healthy donors (dated by TCRdb to about 2017). Library preparation used the immunoSEQ multiplex PCR assay. For the multiplex PCR, a mixture combining 60 forward primers for TCR Vbeta segments and 13 reverse primers for TCR Jbeta segments was used. Here the immuneACCESS table is served through TCRdb, limited to in-frame sequences with V and J called. Missing clones are a known gap in these copies; in checked studies unresolved V genes cover under half, and the rest lacks a known reason. This sample holds 250,000 to 350,000 clones; about nine tenths were observed only once. 3.5% to 4% of the sample is held by the ten biggest clonotypes. The specimen was PBMCs. Receptors were obtained from a man aged 35 to 55 in good health and CMV-seropositive.

The rearrangement joins TRBV11-2 to TRBJ2-7; 12 bases match TRBD1. CDR1 SGHAT and CDR2 FQNNGV come from the germline V gene. The CDR3 is made up of 17 amino acids. Trimming at V came to 5 bases and at J to 5 bases, leaving 13 bases not matched to a gene. The DNA of the CDR3 is TGTGCCAGCAGCCTAATGACCGGGACAGGGGGCCAGCACGAGCAGTACTTC. It encodes CASSLMTGTGGQHEQYF.

J is TRBJ1-2 and V is TRBV7-9; 7 bases are a match to TRBD1. Trimming took 4 bases from V and 8 from J; bases not matched to a gene: 7. Germline V gene lookup returns CDR1 SEHNR and CDR2 FQNEAQ (reference sequence). CDR3 size: 13 residues. This chain's CDR3 is CASSSRQGPGYTF. Here the CDR3 DNA reads TGTGCCAGCAGCTCTAGACAGGGCCCGGGCTACACCTTC. The full variable domain, with the rest looked up from reference TRBV7-9 and TRBJ1-2, is DTGVSQNPRHKITKRGQNVTFRCDPISEHNRLYWYRQTLGQGPEFLTYFQNEAQLEKSRLLSDRFSAERPKGSFSTLEIQRTEQGDSAMYLCASSSRQGPGYTFGSGTRLTVV.